The clone carrying this TCR beta chain was seen ten or more times. The sample is drawn from a study of Graves' ophthalmopathy and Graves' hyperthyroidism. Study-wide context: No ophthalmopathy within 18 months of follow-up signified stable hyperthyroidism.

Between the trimmed V and J ends, which lost 2 bases and 7 bases, there was a span of 12 bases. Germline V gives CDR1 SGDLS, CDR2 YYNGEE. The CDR3 covers 13 residues. As the template, RNA transcripts were used to amplify TCR beta CDR3 regions. First-round RT-PCR used HTBI primers; second-round multiplex PCR followed. TCRdb recomputed calls from the multiplex PCR reads with MiXCR, one row per CDR3 protein. Of around 1.1 million distinct CDR3 sequences listed, approximately 35% are singletons. Sequencing input: peripheral blood or thyroid tissue (not recorded which). The receptor was isolated from an adult man with Graves' hyperthyroidism. The genes are TRBV9 and TRBJ1-2, with TRBD1 as a possible D gene (6 bases). In nucleotides, the CDR3 is TGTGCCAGCAGCGTCGGGGACACATCTGGCTACACCTTC. Translation: CASSVGDTSGYTF.